The 21 T cell receptor beta chains below were found in one sample sequenced in a study of blood T cell repertoires in COVID-19. Method: immunoSEQ multiplex PCR; TCRdb's copy keeps in-frame clones and lacks some. The sample carries some 68,000 clones, roughly 83% recorded once. The sequencing sample was made of peripheral blood. These receptors were taken from a man in his 70s with acute or convalescent COVID-19.

The V call is TRBV6-5, the J call TRBJ2-3; 11 nucleotides align to TRBD1. In germline, CDR1 is MNHEY, CDR2 SVGAGI. V dropped 4 bases and J dropped 5; count of bases not matched to a gene: 2. The CDR3 covers 14 residues. The CDR3 nucleotides are TGTGCCAGCAGTTCGGGACAGGGGGAAGATACGCAGTATTTT. This sequence encodes CASSSGQGEDTQYF.

The V gene is TRBV18, the J gene TRBJ1-5, with TRBD1 matching over 7 bases. Per germline, CDR1 KGHSH and CDR2 LQKENI. There are 15 residues in the CDR3. V dropped 3 bases and J dropped 2; count of bases not matched to a gene: 4. The CDR3 bases are TGTGCCAGCTCACCGGCAGGGGGTGGCAATCAGCCCCAGCATTTT. This codes for CASSPAGGGNQPQHF.

The chain joins TRBV19 to TRBJ1-1; TRBD1 agrees at 11 bases. The germline V gene encodes CDR1 LNHDA and CDR2 SQIVND (reference sequence). J gave up 11 bases and V 4 bases, and 6 bases lay outside the gene matches. The CDR3 length is 13 residues. CDR3 bases: TGTGCCAGTAGTACGGGACAGGGGGTTAGGGCTTTCTTT. Residues: CASSTGQGVRAFF.

The rearrangement uses TRBV18 and TRBJ2-7, with D maybe TRBD1 (6 bases). CDR3 length: 14 amino acids. Trimming took 5 bases from V and 2 from J, leaving 13 bases between them. CDR1 and CDR2 from the germline V gene are KGHSH and LQKENI. The CDR3 is CASSTGSLTYEQYF. The CDR3, as DNA: TGTGCCAGCTCAACAGGGTCCTTAACCTACGAGCAGTACTTC.

This chain connects TRBV5-1 to TRBJ2-3; 9 nucleotides line up with TRBD2. The ends lost 1 base at V and 6 bases at J; junction bases unmatched: 6. The CDR3 has 15 residues. CDR1 is SGHRS, CDR2 YFSETQ, per germline. CDR3 region: CASSLRLAVTDTQYF. CDR3 nucleotides: TGCGCCAGCAGCTTGCGACTAGCGGTGACCGATACGCAGTATTTT. The variable domain in full, completed from reference TRBV5-1 and TRBJ2-3, reads KAGVTQTPRYLIKTRGQQVTLSCSPISGHRSVSWYQQTPGQGLQFLFEYFSETQRNKGNFPGRFSGRQFSNSRSEMNVSTLELGDSALYLCASSLRLAVTDTQYFGPGTRLTVL.

J is TRBJ2-7 and V is TRBV28; tentatively, D is TRBD1 (5 bases). The V and J ends lost 3 bases and 4 bases respectively, with 22 bases between them. Germline V CDR1 and CDR2: MDHEN, SYDVKM. The CDR3 covers 17 residues. The CDR3 region is CASSFPQAGANLYEQYF. In DNA form, the CDR3 reads TGTGCCAGCAGTTTCCCCCAGGCTGGGGCAAATCTTTACGAGCAGTACTTC. Full variable domain (outside the CDR3, taken from reference TRBV28 and TRBJ2-7): DVKVTQSSRYLVKRTGEKVFLECVQDMDHENMFWYRQDPGLGLRLIYFSYDVKMKEKGDIPEGYSVSREKKERFSLILESASTNQTSMYLCASSFPQAGANLYEQYFGPGTRLTVT.

The chain combines TRBV6-4 with TRBJ1-1, with D tentatively TRBD1 (5 bases). This CDR3 is built from 15 residues. Germline CDR1 and CDR2: MRHNA and SNTAGT. The ends were cut back, 6 bases at V and 0 bases at J, with 14 bases in the middle. CDR3 nucleotides: TGTGCCAGCAGGGGTCCGACAGTCGTGAACACTGAAGCTTTCTTT. Amino acid sequence: CASRGPTVVNTEAFF.

This clone was seen once. The chain couples TRBV6-1 to TRBJ1-2; D is perhaps TRBD1 (6 bases). This CDR3 region has 13 residues. The germline V gene encodes CDR1 MNHNS and CDR2 SASEGT. V was cut by 3 bases and J by 4 bases, with 9 bases left in between. The CDR3 region has the DNA TGTGCCAGCAGTGACAGGGGAGCCTATGGCTACACCTTC. Residues: CASSDRGAYGYTF.

This clone was seen only a few times. No DNA is shown, since the ends of the CDR3 on it are uncertain; the CDR3 is the one TCRdb lists. The chain couples TRBV7-2 to TRBJ2-2; the tabulated D call, TRBD1, remains unverified against the DNA. The CDR3 length equals 14 residues, ends included. CDR1 is SGHTA and CDR2 is FQGNSA in the germline V gene. CDR3: CASILGRFGGELFF.

J is TRBJ1-2 and V is TRBV12-3 or TRBV12-4; D call uncertain. With 0 bases removed from V and 6 bases from J, the gap between germline ends came to 8 bases. The CDR3 is 13 amino acids. As DNA, the CDR3 is TGTGCCAGCAGTTTAGCGTCAGGCGATGGCTACACCTTC. Its translation is CASSLASGDGYTF.

This clone was seen just once. The chain is built from TRBV6-5 and TRBJ1-2; 9 nucleotides agree with TRBD1. The CDR3 extends over 10 amino acids. CDR1 and CDR2 from the germline V gene are MNHEY and SVGAGI. V dropped 6 bases and J dropped 11; count of bases not matched to a gene: 1. The chain's CDR3 is CASRDRGYTF. CDR3 nucleotide sequence: TGTGCCAGCAGGGACAGGGGATACACCTTC.

The rearrangement uses TRBV5-5 and TRBJ2-5; 12 positions agree with TRBD2. In germline, CDR1 is SGHKS, CDR2 YYEKEE (reference sequence). V shed 0 bases, J shed 4 bases, and the junction held 1 base outside the gene matches. The CDR3 totals 15 residues. In nucleotides, the CDR3 is TGTGCCAGCAGCTTGGCACTAGCGGGAGGAGAGACCCAGTACTTC. Protein: CASSLALAGGETQYF.

The chain couples TRBV4-1 to TRBJ2-7, with D perhaps matching TRBD1 (5 bases). Germline CDR1 reads MGHRA; CDR2 reads YSYEKL. This CDR3 is built from 14 residues. Between the trimmed V and J ends, which lost 0 bases and 2 bases, there was a span of 8 bases. The CDR3 sequence: CASSQEAGTYEQYF. The CDR3 DNA sequence: TGCGCCAGCAGCCAAGAAGCAGGGACCTACGAGCAGTACTTC.

This clone has only a few counts. The chain links TRBV5-4 to TRBJ1-3; 7 nucleotides line up with TRBD1. The germline CDR1 and CDR2 sequences are SGHNT and YYREEE (reference sequence). The ends lost 3 bases at V and 4 bases at J; junction bases unmatched: 10. This CDR3 comprises 16 residues. The CDR3 is CASSYVGTARGNTIYF. CDR3 nucleotide sequence: TGTGCCAGCAGCTACGTAGGGACAGCGAGGGGAAACACCATATATTTT.

The chain combines TRBV25-1 with TRBJ1-2; D unresolved. Deletions cut 6 bases from V and 8 bases from J, with 22 bases between. The CDR3 is made up of 15 amino acids. CDR1 MGHDK and CDR2 SYGVNS come from the germline V gene. The CDR3 loop reads CASSDTRSGRGGYTF. Here the CDR3 DNA reads TGTGCCAGCAGCGATACCCGGTCGGGGAGAGGAGGCTACACCTTC.

This chain joins TRBV5-4 and TRBJ2-5; no clear D. This CDR3 has 14 residues. Germline values: CDR1 SGHNT, CDR2 YYREEE (reference sequence). The V gene lost 0 bases and the J gene lost 3 bases, with 9 bases spanning the gap. The CDR3 is CASSLGGTKETQYF. The CDR3 coding sequence is TGTGCCAGCAGCTTGGGCGGAACAAAAGAGACCCAGTACTTC.

V usage is TRBV5-4 and J usage is TRBJ1-1; 12 positions match TRBD1. V dropped 5 bases and J dropped 3; count of bases not matched to a gene: 2. CDR3 size: 14 residues. Germline V CDR1 and CDR2: SGHNT, YYREEE (reference sequence). CDR3 DNA sequence: TGTGCCAGCAGTTGGGACAGGGGGCACACTGAAGCTTTCTTT. Translation gives CASSWDRGHTEAFF.

This clone is a singleton in its sample. The rearrangement joins TRBV4-1 to TRBJ2-7; 10 bases fit TRBD1. V lost 4 bases to trimming and J lost 4 bases; unmatched junction nucleotides: 10. The CDR3 length is 16 residues. Germline V gene data show CDR1 as MGHRA and CDR2 as YSYEKL. CDR3 amino acids: CASSRSGTGVSYEQYF. CDR3 nucleotide sequence: TGCGCCAGCAGCCGATCCGGGACAGGGGTATCGTACGAGCAGTACTTC.

This chain uses TRBV3-1 (or the pseudogene TRBV3-2) with TRBJ1-6, with 8 bases matching TRBD1. The CDR3 loop spans 16 amino acids. Germline CDR1 is LGHDT and CDR2 is YNNKEL (reference sequence). The V gene end was trimmed by 1 base and the J gene end by 9 bases; junction bases not matched to a gene: 8. The CDR3 loop is CASSQGTQGGGSPLHF. The CDR3 bases are TGTGCCAGCAGCCAAGGCACACAGGGGGGAGGTTCACCCCTCCACTTT.

V usage is TRBV10-3 and J usage is TRBJ2-5; 12 bases align to TRBD2. Germline V gives CDR1 ENHRY, CDR2 SYGVKD. This CDR3 is built from 15 residues. J gave up 6 bases and V 4 bases, and 6 bases lay outside the gene matches. The CDR3 region has the DNA TGTGCCATCAGTGGGGAGACTAGCGGGAGTAAGACCCAGTACTTC. Translating it yields CAISGETSGSKTQYF.

V usage is TRBV7-9 and J usage is TRBJ1-2; 7 nucleotides align to TRBD1. With V trimmed by 0 bases and J by 2 bases, 9 bases remained unmatched. Per the germline V gene, CDR1 is SEHNR and CDR2 is FQNEAQ (reference sequence). CDR3 length equals 17 residues. The CDR3 DNA reads as TGTGCCAGCAGCTTAGCACAGATGTTGACAGGGAACTATGGCTACACCTTC. Translating it yields CASSLAQMLTGNYGYTF.